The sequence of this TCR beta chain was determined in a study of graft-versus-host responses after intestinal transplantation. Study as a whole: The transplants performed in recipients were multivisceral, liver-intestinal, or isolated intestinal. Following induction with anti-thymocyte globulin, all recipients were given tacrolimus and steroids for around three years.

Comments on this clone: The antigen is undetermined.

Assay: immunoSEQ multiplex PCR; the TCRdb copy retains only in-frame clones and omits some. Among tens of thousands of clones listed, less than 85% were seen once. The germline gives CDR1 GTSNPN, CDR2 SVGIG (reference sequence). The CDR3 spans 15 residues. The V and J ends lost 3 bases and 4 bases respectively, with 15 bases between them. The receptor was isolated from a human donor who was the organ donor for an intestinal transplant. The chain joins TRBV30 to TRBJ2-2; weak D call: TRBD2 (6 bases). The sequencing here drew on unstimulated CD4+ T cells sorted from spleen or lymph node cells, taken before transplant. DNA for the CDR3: TGTGCCTGGAGCGCCCTACTGGGGGGCACCGGGGAGCTGTTTTTT. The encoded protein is CAWSALLGGTGELFF.